Given below is one T cell receptor (beta chain) in context. This record comes from a study of blood T cell repertoires in COVID-19. The CDR3 contains 14 residues. Germline CDR1 reads MNHEY; CDR2 reads SVGEGT. V gave up 2 bases and J gave up 11 bases, with 18 bases separating them. The protocol was immunoSEQ multiplex PCR, while the TCRdb copy is restricted to in-frame clones and leaves out a portion. This table holds 200,000 to 300,000 clones, approximately 90% found once. The rearrangement joins TRBV6-2 or TRBV6-3 to TRBJ1-1; no clear D. This clonotype was obtained from a woman younger than 45 with COVID-19, enrolled during active disease. The sample comprised peripheral blood. This CDR3 reads CASSYHTRGYEAFF. DNA for the CDR3: TGTGCCAGCAGTTACCATACGAGAGGGTACGAGGCTTTCTTT.